Given below is one TCR beta chain in context. This clone was counted between two and nine times. Its binding antigen is unknown. One base away there is no much larger clone; base qualities are not given. Reading the germline V gene gives CDR1 MDHEN and CDR2 SYDVKM. Inclusive of the bounding cysteine and phenylalanine, the CDR3 is 12 residues long. Only the CDR3 part of the read is kept: 36 bases, read in frame from the first base. V is pared back by 3 bases and J by 4 bases, with 6 bases lying between the germline termini. The cohort consisted of 666 healthy bone marrow donors. At the time of sampling, every cohort member was nominally healthy, though immune exposures that went unrecorded were likely present. The donor tested CMV seropositive and was one of the 289 seropositive cohort members. Each donor provided a peripheral blood sample, and peripheral blood mononuclear cells were used for TCR beta sequencing. Genomic DNA extraction from the blood cell samples was performed with the Qiagen DNeasy Blood Extraction Kit.

The library was generated by the immunoSEQ multiplex PCR assay. For the multiplex PCR, a mixture combining 60 forward primers for TCR Vbeta segments and 13 reverse primers for TCR Jbeta segments was used. The CDR3 region of rearranged TCR beta genes was amplified from genomic DNA with a multiplex PCR assay. The amplified TCR beta libraries were sequenced on the Illumina HiSeq System as 87-base-pair reads. Concerning the study's data processing: Across the 640 or so repertoires, a later analysis counted 75 million to 90 million unique TCR beta chains, roughly 11 million of which were shared by at least two donors. A nearest-neighbor algorithm error-corrected the raw reads and collapsed the reads into unique sequences, merging closely related sequences to remove PCR and sequencing errors. Alignment of CDR3 sequences to IMGT reference sequences was used to assign V, D and J gene segments. For a sequence to be retained, a match of at least six nucleotides was required to both a V gene segment and a J gene segment. A rearrangement counted as productive if the CDR3 had no stop codons and remained in frame with V and J, and every other rearrangement counted as non-productive. CDR3 was defined by IMGT convention, running from the second conserved V-encoded cysteine to the conserved J-encoded phenylalanine. The earlier analysis of some 580 of the donors excluded any sequence lacking an unambiguous match to a single V gene segment. In an earlier analysis of about 590 of the donors, a V segment was called functional when productive rearrangements were above 56.7%, and segregating when the standard deviation between donors exceeded 5%. A statistical classification framework was built for diagnosing cytomegalovirus status from the catalog of TCR beta chain sequences. V and J gene assignment, in a later analysis, came from comparing TCR nucleotide sequences with IMGT/GENE-DB human TR gene sequences. A later analysis assigned CDR3 sequences and most-parsimonious VDJ recombination scenarios with the TCRdist pipeline. A later analysis defined each TCR beta chain by its CDR3 amino acid sequence plus V-gene family, and excluded reads lacking a unique V-gene family. To address suspected cross-contamination and a sequencing artifact, a later analysis removed around 590 highly shared, low-generation-probability nucleotide sequences. In a later analysis, a clonal expansion index was calculated for each public chain from normalized within-repertoire ranks of inferred template counts. In a later analysis, generation probabilities were computed with a VDJ recombination model fitted to out-of-frame rearrangements, and the resulting probabilities were checked against IGoR. In a later analysis, TCR-TCR, TCR-HLA and TCR-CMV co-occurrence was scored with hypergeometric tests, and a repertoire-size bias correction was applied to TCR pairs. A later analysis estimated false discovery rates by permuting HLA or CMV assignments 20 times. A later analysis grouped co-occurring TCRs with DBSCAN, adding TCRdist sequence similarity when clustering within HLA-allele-positive subsets. Repertoires with fewer than 30,000 or more than 120,000 public chains were left out of co-occurrence clustering, as were about 5 repertoires with anomalous nucleotide sharing. Imported from immuneACCESS, the table was reduced by TCRdb to in-frame sequences with V and J called. These copies leave out some clones; in studies compared against another copy, an unresolved V gene accounts for under half, and the cause of the remainder is not known. V and J calls and clone size come straight from that table; D and trimming were deduced from the DNA. The sample contains some 150,000 clones, approximately 80% of them found a single time. The ten largest clonotypes hold more than 3% of the sample.

This sample stems from a study of cytomegalovirus exposure and HLA in healthy donors (dated by TCRdb to 2016 to 2017). For the study in its entirety: An earlier analysis of roughly 610 of the donors reported 250 to 350 Gb of sequence data and around 110 million unique TCR beta sequences obtained from about 179 million T cells. Alongside the repertoire data, information on donor age, sex, ethnicity and CMV serostatus was compiled. Genome-wide SNP genotypes for about 65% of the 666 donors were used in a later genetic analysis, which treated that subset as a discovery cohort. Typing coverage varied by locus: roughly 620-640 donors for A, B, C, DRB1 and DQB1; approximately 560 for DQA1; more than 600 for DPA1; around 490 for DPB1. Roughly five DR-DQ haplotypes were handled as single units for association and clustering because linkage in the cohort was strong. The study aimed to test whether cataloging public T cell receptors could reveal signatures of past pathogen exposure. Rather than using new phenotypic data, the later analysis identified candidate immune exposures from TCR beta sequences and from how often those sequences occurred across donors. In a later analysis, previously published TCR beta repertoires from several hundred donors were re-analyzed and high-resolution HLA genotyping was added so that TCR occurrence patterns could be studied. A separate validation cohort of approximately 130 different subjects was used in addition to the roughly 620-subject first cohort. In an earlier analysis of more than 550 of the donors, high-throughput TCR beta sequencing was used to judge whether each TCR beta V gene segment behaved as functional or pseudogenic. Class I and class II HLA loci were covered by the typing at four-digit resolution. Among the roughly 380 genotyped donors, 81% belonged to the genetic ancestry cluster associated with self-reported Caucasian donors. To predict cytomegalovirus infection status, the study brought together high-throughput TCR immunosequencing, statistical association of individual TCRs with disease status, and machine learning. Among 300 to 500 genotyped donors of the cohort, an average of around 250,000 unique TCR beta nucleotide sequences was sequenced per donor, of which 15% to 20% were non-productive. Approximately 300 gigabases of sequencing data and roughly 80 million unique TCR sequences made up an early release that covered several hundred HLA-typed donors. The study profiled the T cell repertoires of hundreds of subjects by immunosequencing and related them to cytomegalovirus serostatus. Every repertoire in the discovery cohort had been generated on one and the same sequencing platform. The paper's findings and limits, for the study overall: The cohort was sequenced for TCR beta chains only, and without alpha or paired-chain data the features that could be detected were limited. Cytomegalovirus status was reported to be diagnosed by the classifier with high specificity and sensitivity in both the original and validation cohorts. A later analysis found that HLA-associated TCR beta chains were more clonally expanded and had lower generation probabilities than equally common non-associated chains. A further reported finding was that TCR beta sequences accurately predicted the HLA-A and HLA-B alleles for most subjects in the first cohort. Approximately 18 rarely observed V segments, including chromosome 9 orphons, were excluded from the earlier analysis of about 610 of the donors because counts were too low. The authors suggested that the approach could potentially be extended to other disease states and immunological phenotypes. While some public TCRs were present in many individuals, most TCR sequences turned up only very rarely across donors. Presence/absence analyses assumed roughly uniform sequencing depth across donors, an assumption that may not hold. Specific HLA alleles were associated with roughly 16,000 TCR beta sequences at a false discovery rate of 0.05 in a later analysis. Three of the identified cytomegalovirus-associated TCR beta chains were confirmed in vitro to be specific for cytomegalovirus antigens. Correlated functional status among segregating V segments might reflect linkage disequilibrium, but an unknown experimental factor could not be ruled out. A later genetic analysis associated a missense DCLRE1C variant with V-gene and J-gene trimming of TCR beta chains, and an independent cohort replicated the association. In a later genetic analysis, fewer N-insertions in productive TCRs were reported among donors in an Asian-associated ancestry cluster than the roughly 710-donor mean. An earlier analysis of several hundred of the donors showed that most TCR beta V segments appeared in productive rearrangements either about 87% or about 30% of the time, which broadly matched IMGT annotations. In a later analysis, most CMV-associated TCR beta chains were found to appear HLA-restricted, with HLA associations seemingly driven largely by CMV exposure. Because some donors lacked HLA typing at each locus, the association tests relied only on the typed subset. In a later analysis, TCR association rates were found to vary across HLA loci, with the most associated TCRs seen for DRB1 alleles and the fewest for HLA-C alleles. For the cohort, immune exposure information was limited to CMV serostatus. A cluster of highly shared sequence variants was judged likely to represent a technical artifact of the sequencing pipeline. When HLA alleles, especially DR and DQ, strongly co-occurred, attributing TCR associations to individual alleles was difficult. In the study, some 160 TCR beta chains were listed as associated with cytomegalovirus. Because the 87-base-pair reads could not distinguish some IMGT-functional V segments, including TRBV6-2 and TRBV6-3, those segments were excluded. Several of the top co-occurrence clusters appeared to be linked to parvovirus B19, influenza, CMV and Epstein-Barr virus, according to a later analysis.

This chain joins TRBV28 to TRBJ1-1; no D gene is confidently identified. Sequences were obtained from PBMCs. The clonotype comes from a man younger than 40 in good health and CMV-seropositive. The DNA is as follows: TGTGCCAGCAGTTTGGGGAGCACTGAAGCTTTCTTT. Translation gives CASSLGSTEAFF.